The rows below give T cell receptor beta chains drawn from one sample of a study of graft-versus-host responses after intestinal transplantation. Clones were sequenced by immunoSEQ multiplex PCR, and TCRdb holds only the in-frame ones, with some missing. The data contain around 100,000 clones, more than 80% of them seen just once; the ten biggest clones take up about 0.25%. No antigen has been assigned to these receptors. The sample consisted of unstimulated CD4+ T cells sorted from spleen or lymph node cells, taken before transplant. The receptors were sampled from a human donor who was the organ donor for an intestinal transplant. Both conserved end residues are part of each CDR3. A D gene is named only where the DNA matches it firmly. The size of a clone is reported for some rows only, either as once, few or many, or as a class for expanded clones.

V gene	J gene	D gene	clone size	CDR3 protein	CDR3 DNA
TRBV1	TRBJ2-2	.	.	CTSPGTERTGELFF	TGCACCAGCCCCGGCACAGAACGGACCGGGGAGCTGTTTTTT
TRBV9	TRBJ2-1	.	.	CASSVVSSTYNEQFF	TGTGCCAGCAGCGTAGTATCGAGTACCTACAATGAGCAGTTCTTC
TRBV29-1	TRBJ2-3	.	.	CSVEDRAGSTDTQYF	TGCAGCGTTGAAGATCGGGCAGGGAGCACAGATACGCAGTATTTT
TRBV9	TRBJ1-2	.	.	CASSEQLWTAPYGYTF	TGTGCCAGCAGCGAACAACTATGGACAGCTCCTTATGGCTACACCTTC
TRBV4-2	TRBJ1-1	.	once	CASSQDSVPRVFF	TGTGCCAGCAGCCAAGATTCTGTCCCAAGGGTTTTCTTT
TRBV4-1	TRBJ2-7	TRBD2	.	CASSPMGTSGRNDYEQYF	TGCGCCAGCAGCCCGATGGGGACTAGCGGGAGAAATGACTACGAGCAGTACTTC
TRBV4-2	TRBJ2-1	TRBD2	.	CASSLSTSGSSYNEQFF	TGTGCCAGCAGCCTTAGTACTAGCGGGAGCTCCTACAATGAGCAGTTCTTC
TRBV7-3	TRBJ2-1	.	.	CASSLKTSYNEQFF	TGTGCCAGCAGCTTAAAGACTAGTTACAATGAGCAGTTCTTC
TRBV5-5	TRBJ1-5	.	.	CASSLVPADQPQHF	TGTGCCAGCAGCTTGGTTCCAGCCGATCAGCCCCAGCATTTT
TRBV2	TRBJ2-2	TRBD2	.	CASSVGLAGSAGELFF	TGTGCCAGCAGCGTTGGACTAGCGGGATCCGCCGGGGAGCTGTTTTTT
TRBV6-6	TRBJ1-5	.	.	CASSSRGAISNQPQHF	TGTGCCAGCAGCTCCCGGGGGGCTATAAGCAATCAGCCCCAGCATTTT
TRBV6-6	TRBJ2-3	.	once	CASSLRGDSRTDTQYF	TGTGCCAGCAGCCTACGGGGGGACAGTCGCACAGATACGCAGTATTTT
TRBV7-2	TRBJ2-3	TRBD2	.	CASSLSGIGADTQYF	TGTGCCAGCAGCCTTAGCGGGATCGGGGCAGATACGCAGTATTTT
TRBV11-3	TRBJ2-7	TRBD2	.	CASSPTSGSNEQYF	TGTGCCAGCAGCCCGACTAGCGGGAGTAACGAGCAGTACTTC
TRBV28	TRBJ1-5	.	.	CASSSGQTNQPQHF	TGTGCCAGCAGTTCGGGGCAGACGAATCAGCCCCAGCATTTT
TRBV2	TRBJ2-2	.	.	CASSGTAGGTGELFF	TGTGCCAGCTCGGGAACGGCAGGAGGAACCGGGGAGCTGTTTTTT
TRBV21-1	TRBJ2-6	.	.	CASSDGGQGAANVLTF	TGTGCCAGCAGCGATGGGGGACAGGGGGCTGCCAACGTCCTGACTTTC
TRBV7-8	TRBJ2-7	.	.	CASSLGPGASWYEQYF	TGTGCCAGCAGCTTAGGACCTGGAGCTAGTTGGTACGAGCAGTACTTC
TRBV6-5	TRBJ1-5	.	.	CASSRRLGQPQHF	TGTGCCAGCAGTCGTCGCCTAGGACAGCCCCAGCATTTT
TRBV4-1	TRBJ2-2	.	.	CASSQPRAGVTGELFF	TGCGCCAGCAGCCAACCCAGGGCAGGGGTCACCGGGGAGCTGTTTTTT
TRBV5-1	TRBJ2-3	.	.	CASSSGPGGADTQYF	TGCGCCAGCAGCTCTGGGCCGGGCGGCGCAGATACGCAGTATTTT
TRBV5-1	TRBJ2-2	.	.	CASSLGGTPGELFF	TGCGCCAGCAGCTTGGGTGGGACCCCCGGGGAGCTGTTTTTT
TRBV5-4	TRBJ1-2	.	.	CASSLRDRFYGYTF	TGTGCCAGCAGCCTCCGAGACAGGTTCTATGGCTACACCTTC
TRBV5-5	TRBJ1-4	.	.	CASSLEVAGRREKLFF	TGTGCCAGCAGCTTGGAAGTGGCGGGGCGCCGTGAAAAACTGTTTTTT
TRBV10-2	TRBJ2-1	.	once	CASTGPPSNNEQFF	TGCGCCAGCACCGGTCCTCCTAGTAACAATGAGCAGTTCTTC
TRBV5-6	TRBJ1-2	.	.	CASSPTGGNYGYTF	TGTGCCAGCAGCCCTACGGGGGGTAACTATGGCTACACCTTC
TRBV30	TRBJ2-2	.	.	CAWSAGIGGELFF	TGTGCCTGGAGTGCCGGGATAGGGGGGGAGCTGTTTTTT
TRBV19	TRBJ1-2	TRBD1	.	CASSTRQGANYGYTF	TGTGCCAGTAGTACTAGACAGGGAGCTAACTATGGCTACACCTTC
TRBV5-1	TRBJ2-5	.	.	CASSPGGGLQETQYF	TGCGCCAGCAGCCCGGGTGGGGGCCTCCAAGAGACCCAGTACTTC
TRBV7-9	TRBJ1-1	TRBD1	once	CASRPTGGRTEAFF	TGTGCCAGCAGACCGACAGGGGGGCGAACTGAAGCTTTCTTT
TRBV19	TRBJ2-5	.	.	CASSPKGGNWETQYF	TGTGCCAGTAGTCCTAAAGGGGGGAATTGGGAGACCCAGTACTTC
TRBV6-5	TRBJ2-1	TRBD2	.	CASSYKAGGHEQFF	TGTGCCAGCAGTTACAAGGCGGGAGGACATGAGCAGTTCTTC
TRBV4-3	TRBJ2-1	TRBD2	.	CASSQVLVGAGISNEQFF	TGCGCCAGCAGCCAAGTGCTAGTGGGAGCGGGAATTTCTAATGAGCAGTTCTTC
TRBV9	TRBJ1-4	.	.	CASSVGSDEKLFF	TGTGCCAGCAGCGTAGGCAGTGATGAAAAACTGTTTTTT
TRBV6-6	TRBJ2-5	TRBD2	.	CASQRGEETQYF	TGTGCCAGCCAGCGGGGCGAGGAGACCCAGTACTTC
TRBV7-9	TRBJ2-7	TRBD1	.	CASSLRGGDRGSYEQYF	TGTGCCAGCAGCTTACGGGGCGGGGACAGGGGCTCCTACGAGCAGTACTTC
TRBV18	TRBJ2-7	.	.	CASSGDGSSYEQYF	TGTGCCAGCTCAGGGGACGGGAGCTCCTACGAGCAGTACTTC
TRBV27	TRBJ2-1	.	.	CASSLWDTYNEQFF	TGTGCCAGCAGTTTATGGGACACCTACAATGAGCAGTTCTTC
TRBV6-5	TRBJ1-2	TRBD1	.	CASSRPDRGDYGYTF	TGTGCCAGCAGCCGACCGGACAGGGGTGACTATGGCTACACCTTC
TRBV6-1	TRBJ1-2	TRBD1	.	CASSSTGQATYVYTF	TGTGCCAGCAGTTCCACCGGACAGGCGACCTATGTCTACACCTTC
TRBV6-1	TRBJ2-6	.	.	CASSEGDSGANVLTF	TGTGCCAGCAGTGAAGGGGACTCTGGGGCCAACGTCCTGACTTTC
TRBV5-3	TRBJ1-1	TRBD1	.	CARSWDRGRAEAFF	TGTGCCAGAAGCTGGGACAGGGGGAGAGCTGAAGCTTTCTTT